The next 28 T cell receptor beta chains were all read from a single sample in a study of shared clonotypes between healthy human individuals. Naivety among CD8 cells was defined by CD45RO negativity and positive CCR7 selection, thereby excluding terminally differentiated effector memory CD45RA+ cells. Sequencing was performed with immunoSEQ multiplex PCR; in TCRdb, only in-frame clones are kept and a portion is missing. The data contain around 2.1 million clones, about 93% of them seen just once; the ten biggest clones take up 1.7%. The source material was naive CD8+ T cells from PBMCs. These receptors were collected from a man younger than 35 in good health. Some clones in this sample may be carry-over from other donors' samples.

The rearrangement joins TRBV30 to TRBJ1-2; 7 nucleotides line up with TRBD1. V shed 8 bases, J shed 6 bases, and the junction held 9 bases outside the gene matches. The germline gives CDR1 GTSNPN, CDR2 SVGIG (reference sequence). The CDR3 runs 12 residues. Here the CDR3 reads CAGETGFDGYTF. CDR3 bases: TGTGCCGGCGAGACAGGGTTTGATGGCTACACCTTC.

With respect to this clone: Other DNA sequences in this sample translate to the same CDR3. The chain joins TRBV28 to TRBJ2-7; 15 nucleotides agree with TRBD2. Unmatched junction bases numbered 5, after V lost 5 bases and J lost 3 bases. The CDR3 spans 16 residues. Germline lookup yields CDR1 MDHEN and CDR2 SYDVKM. CDR3 sequence: CASSQKGLAGGYEQYF. CDR3 nucleotide sequence: TGTGCCAGCAGTCAGAAGGGACTAGCGGGAGGCTACGAGCAGTACTTC.

The V and J genes are TRBV10-3 and TRBJ2-3, with 11 nucleotides matching TRBD2. The length of the CDR3 is 18 residues. The germline CDR1 and CDR2 sequences are ENHRY and SYGVKD. V was pared by 6 bases and J by 2 bases, with 13 bases of the junction left unmatched. The CDR3 loop reads CAIRKTSGERVSTDTQYF. The CDR3 nucleotides are TGTGCCATCAGGAAGACTAGCGGGGAGCGGGTATCCACAGATACGCAGTATTTT.

V usage is TRBV2 and J usage is TRBJ2-5; D is tentatively TRBD1 or TRBD2 (5 bases each). Looked up from germline, CDR1 is SNHLY and CDR2 is FYNNEI. The CDR3 sequence is 12 residues long. V dropped 10 bases and J dropped 4 bases, with 13 bases sitting between them. The CDR3 DNA is TGTGCCACCTGGGACCGGAGAGAGACCCAGTACTTC. Protein: CATWDRRETQYF. Using reference TRBV2 and TRBJ2-5 for the parts outside the CDR3, the full variable domain is EPEVTQTPSHQVTQMGQEVILRCVPISNHLYFYWYRQILGQKVEFLVSFYNNEISEKSEIFDDQFSVERPDGSNFTLKIRSTKLEDSAMYFCATWDRRETQYFGPGTRLLVL.

J is TRBJ2-2 and V is TRBV18; 9 positions agree with TRBD1. In germline, CDR1 is KGHSH, CDR2 LQKENI. The CDR3 contains 16 residues. V shed 4 bases, J shed 5 bases, and the junction held 8 bases outside the gene matches. The CDR3: CASSREGQGRTGELFF. CDR3 DNA sequence: TGTGCCAGCTCACGTGAGGGACAGGGACGAACCGGGGAGCTGTTTTTT. Full variable domain (rest looked up from reference TRBV18 and TRBJ2-2): NAGVMQNPRHLVRRRGQEARLRCSPMKGHSHVYWYRQLPEEGLKFMVYLQKENIIDESGMPKERFSAEFPKEGPSILRIQQVVRGDSAAYFCASSREGQGRTGELFFGEGSRLTVL.

The chain joins TRBV5-1 to TRBJ2-3; tentative D call: TRBD2 (7 bases). V was trimmed by 3 bases and J by 3 bases, leaving 29 bases between them. The CDR3 runs to 20 residues. CDR1 is SGHRS and CDR2 is YFSETQ in the germline V gene. CDR3 DNA sequence: TGCGCCAGCAGCTACGACCCACTGGGGGCGGGAGTAAGGAGAACAGATACGCAGTATTTT. This codes for CASSYDPLGAGVRRTDTQYF.

As concerns this clone: The sample has other DNA sequences that encode this CDR3 too. The chain links TRBV29-1 to TRBJ2-5; D unclear. Germline-derived CDR1 and CDR2 are SQVTM and ANQGSEA. Trimming took off 7 bases at V and 1 base at J, with 4 bases between the two ends. The CDR3 extends over 10 amino acids. CDR3 amino acids: CSARQETQYF. CDR3 bases: TGCAGCGCTCGCCAAGAGACCCAGTACTTC. Using reference TRBV29-1 and TRBJ2-5 for the parts outside the CDR3, the full variable domain is SAVISQKPSRDICQRGTSLTIQCQVDSQVTMMFWYRQQPGQSLTLIATANQGSEATYESGFVIDKFPISRPNLTFSTLTVSNMSPEDSSIYLCSARQETQYFGPGTRLLVL.

The chain uses TRBV5-6 and TRBJ2-7; TRBD1 matches 9 bases. The length of the CDR3 is 14 residues. V shed 4 bases and J 4 bases; nucleotides not matched to a gene: 6. Germline CDR1 reads SGHDT; CDR2 reads YYEEEE. This chain's CDR3 is CASSPGQGMYEQYF. CDR3 coding DNA: TGTGCCAGCAGCCCTGGACAGGGGATGTACGAGCAGTACTTC.

The chain recombines TRBV29-1 with TRBJ2-5; a weak D match, TRBD1 (5 bases). The V end lost 7 bases, the J end lost 5 bases, and 20 bases lay between the germline ends. Germline V gene lookup returns CDR1 SQVTM and CDR2 ANQGSEA. The CDR3 is made up of 14 amino acids. The CDR3 loop reads CSAPPTEYSETQYF. DNA of the CDR3: TGCAGCGCTCCTCCGACAGAATATAGCGAGACCCAGTACTTC. The full variable domain, rest sourced from reference TRBV29-1 and TRBJ2-5, is SAVISQKPSRDICQRGTSLTIQCQVDSQVTMMFWYRQQPGQSLTLIATANQGSEATYESGFVIDKFPISRPNLTFSTLTVSNMSPEDSSIYLCSAPPTEYSETQYFGPGTRLLVL.

The chain is built from TRBV7-3 and TRBJ1-1, with 9 bases matching TRBD1. This CDR3 spans 15 amino acids. The V gene's germline CDR1 is SGHTA and CDR2 FQGTGA. Trimming at V came to 3 bases and at J to 4 bases, leaving 6 bases not matched to a gene. The chain's CDR3 is CASSFTGGGSTEAFF. The CDR3 nucleotides read TGTGCCAGCAGCTTCACAGGGGGCGGAAGCACTGAAGCTTTCTTT.

A remark on this clone: Other DNA sequences in this specimen translate into the identical CDR3. The rearrangement links TRBV27 to TRBJ1-5, with 10 bases identical to TRBD1. V shed 5 bases and J 6 bases; nucleotides not matched to a gene: 4. Germline assignment: CDR1 MNHEY and CDR2 SMNVEV (reference sequence). The CDR3 runs 14 residues. The CDR3 DNA is TGTGCCAGCAGTCCGACAGGGGGCGGTCAGCCCCAGCATTTT. This gives the protein CASSPTGGGQPQHF.

This clone appeared once. This sample includes further DNA sequences coding for the same CDR3. This rearrangement joins TRBV29-1 to TRBJ2-7, with 8 positions matching TRBD2. The length of the CDR3 is 13 residues. Germline CDR1 is SQVTM and CDR2 is ANQGSEA. V gave up 5 bases and J gave up 2 bases; unmatched junction bases: 5. The CDR3 DNA follows: TGCAGCGTTCGGCTAGCGGGCGCCTACGAGCAGTACTTC. Translation: CSVRLAGAYEQYF.

The chain uses TRBV19 and TRBJ1-1, with D unclear. Germline loops: CDR1 LNHDA, CDR2 SQIVND (reference sequence). The CDR3 spans 13 residues. V gave up 5 bases and J gave up 2 bases, with 9 bases separating them. The CDR3 DNA sequence: TGTGCCAGTAGTGAGACAATTAACACTGAAGCTTTCTTT. The encoded protein is CASSETINTEAFF.

The chain uses TRBV5-4 and TRBJ2-5; no clear D. The J call may be faulty, since TRBJ2-7 better matches the DNA end. CDR1 SGHNT and CDR2 YYREEE come from the germline V gene (reference sequence). The CDR3 loop spans 14 amino acids. The CDR3 DNA sequence: TGTGCCAGCACCCCGGGCGGAATTACCTACGAGCAGTACTTC. It is translated as CASTPGGITYEQYF.

The chain uses TRBV29-1 and TRBJ1-1, with 7 bases lining up with TRBD1. CDR3 length equals 16 residues. V lost 1 base and J lost 4; bases outside the gene matches: 12. Looked up from germline, CDR1 is SQVTM and CDR2 is ANQGSEA. CDR3 loop: CSVEAPGQYLSTEAFF. The CDR3 DNA is TGCAGCGTTGAAGCCCCGGGACAGTACTTGAGCACTGAAGCTTTCTTT.

In regard to this clone: This sample includes further DNA sequences coding for the same CDR3. The chain combines TRBV28 with TRBJ1-1, with D possibly matching TRBD1 (5 bases). The CDR3 is made up of 14 amino acids. Trimming stripped 1 base from V and 5 bases from J, with 11 bases between. The V gene's germline CDR1 is MDHEN and CDR2 SYDVKM. The CDR3 DNA sequence: TGTGCCAGCAGTTTATTTGGGGGGGGTACTGAAGCTTTCTTT. Residues: CASSLFGGGTEAFF. The full variable domain, completed using reference TRBV28 and TRBJ1-1, is DVKVTQSSRYLVKRTGEKVFLECVQDMDHENMFWYRQDPGLGLRLIYFSYDVKMKEKGDIPEGYSVSREKKERFSLILESASTNQTSMYLCASSLFGGGTEAFFGQGTRLTVV.

V usage is TRBV11-2 and J usage is TRBJ1-1, with no clear D. Trimming cost V 0 bases and J 3 bases, with 5 bases left between them. In germline, CDR1 is SGHAT, CDR2 FQNNGV. The CDR3 loop spans 13 amino acids. CDR3 sequence: CASSLEVDTEAFF. DNA of the CDR3: TGTGCCAGCAGCTTAGAGGTGGACACTGAAGCTTTCTTT.

The chain uses TRBV19 and TRBJ2-1, with 9 nucleotides matching TRBD2. The CDR3 is 14 residues long. The J segment lost 5 bases and the V segment lost 6 bases, leaving 5 bases of the junction unmatched. CDR1 and CDR2 (germline): LNHDA, SQIVND (reference sequence). In nucleotides, the CDR3 is TGTGCCAGTAGCCTAGCGGGGCTAAACAATGAGCAGTTCTTC. Its protein is CASSLAGLNNEQFF.

The gene calls are TRBV27 and TRBJ2-3; D may correspond to TRBD1 or TRBD2 (5 bases each). The CDR3 loop spans 16 amino acids. Trimming took off 7 bases at V and 2 bases at J, with 19 bases between the two ends. Looked up from germline, CDR1 is MNHEY and CDR2 is SMNVEV (reference sequence). The DNA of the CDR3 is TGTGCCAGCATAGGAATAGGGGACGGATCCACAGATACGCAGTATTTT. This translates into CASIGIGDGSTDTQYF.

The chain uses TRBV4-3 and TRBJ2-1; D perhaps matches TRBD1 (6 bases). This CDR3 region has 16 residues. Germline V lookup: CDR1 LGHNA, CDR2 YSLEER. Trimming shortened V by 0 bases and J by 0 bases, and 9 bases separated the two germline ends. CDR3 region: CASSQDEDSSYNEQFF. CDR3 sequence (DNA): TGCGCCAGCAGCCAAGACGAGGACAGCTCCTACAATGAGCAGTTCTTC.

The chain links TRBV27 to TRBJ1-1; unclear D gene. CDR3 length: 14 amino acids. Germline CDR1 reads MNHEY; CDR2 reads SMNVEV (reference sequence). Between the trimmed V and J ends, which lost 7 bases and 3 bases, there was a span of 15 bases. The CDR3 region is CASIVRRGDTEAFF. In nucleotides, the CDR3 is TGTGCCAGCATCGTCAGACGGGGAGACACTGAAGCTTTCTTT.

The CDR3 reads CASSRLGTEGDGYTF. In DNA, the CDR3 is TGTGCCAGCAGCCGGCTTGGGACAGAGGGTGATGGCTACACCTTC. The gene calls are TRBV7-9 and TRBJ1-2, with 7 bases fitting TRBD1. Trimming removed 5 bases from V and 6 bases from J; junction bases left unmatched: 12. The CDR3 spans 15 residues. The germline V gene encodes CDR1 SEHNR and CDR2 FQNEAQ (reference sequence). The full variable domain, rest sourced from reference TRBV7-9 and TRBJ1-2, is DTGVSQNPRHKITKRGQNVTFRCDPISEHNRLYWYRQTLGQGPEFLTYFQNEAQLEKSRLLSDRFSAERPKGSFSTLEIQRTEQGDSAMYLCASSRLGTEGDGYTFGSGTRLTVV.

This clone was counted once. V usage is TRBV9 and J usage is TRBJ2-3; D call uncertain. Trimming pared 3 bases from V and 4 bases from J, leaving 12 bases between. The CDR3 runs 14 residues. Germline CDR1 and CDR2: SGDLS and YYNGEE. Written as DNA, the CDR3 is TGTGCCAGCAGCGGTATGAGCTACGCAGATACGCAGTATTTT. It specifies CASSGMSYADTQYF.

The table lists this clone with a count of one. This chain links TRBV27 with TRBJ1-5; D call uncertain. This CDR3 spans 13 amino acids. Germline CDR1 is MNHEY and CDR2 is SMNVEV (reference sequence). V shed 7 bases and J shed 7 bases, with 14 bases lying between them. The CDR3 spells CASKVGFNQPQHF. Written as DNA, the CDR3 is TGTGCCAGCAAAGTTGGGTTTAACCAGCCCCAGCATTTT.

This chain links TRBV5-1 with TRBJ2-2, with 8 bases that match TRBD2. Per germline, CDR1 SGHRS and CDR2 YFSETQ. After removal of 3 bases from V and 5 bases from J, the junction contained 9 bases not matched to a gene. CDR3 length: 16 amino acids. The CDR3 loop reads CASSYGLALKTGELFF. The CDR3 nucleotides read TGCGCCAGCAGCTACGGACTAGCCCTAAAAACCGGGGAGCTGTTTTTT.

The rearrangement uses TRBV19 and TRBJ2-7; D might be TRBD2 (5 bases). V was pared by 5 bases and J by 2 bases, with 13 bases between. CDR3 length equals 14 residues. The germline CDR1 and CDR2 sequences are LNHDA and SQIVND (reference sequence). Here the CDR3 reads CASSSGLPPYEQYF. The DNA of the CDR3 is TGTGCCAGTAGTTCCGGACTCCCTCCCTACGAGCAGTACTTC.

In its sample, this clone was seen once. The V and J genes are TRBV30 and TRBJ2-1; D unclear. The CDR3 sequence is 10 residues long. CDR1 GTSNPN and CDR2 SVGIG come from the germline V gene (reference sequence). Trimming left V 5 bases short and J 8 bases short, with 7 bases between. CDR3 protein: CAWGTYEQFF. In DNA form, the CDR3 reads TGTGCCTGGGGTACCTATGAGCAGTTCTTC.

The chain couples TRBV2 to TRBJ2-5, with 7 bases identical to TRBD2. Trimming took 4 bases from V and 5 from J; bases not matched to a gene: 4. CDR1 SNHLY and CDR2 FYNNEI come from the germline V gene. The CDR3 contains 13 residues. This CDR3 is CASSGEGRETQYF. CDR3 sequence (DNA): TGTGCCAGCAGTGGGGAGGGGCGGGAGACCCAGTACTTC.